This T cell receptor beta chain was obtained from a study of cytomegalovirus exposure and HLA in healthy donors. Turning to the study itself: The platform used for the roughly 130 validation repertoires matched that of the approximately 670 first-cohort repertoires, a later analysis reported.

Produced via immunoSEQ multiplex PCR; TCRdb's table is partial and in-frame only. The sample has under 200,000 clones, around 92% seen once; the top ten hold about 9.3%. From germline, CDR1 is LNHDA and CDR2 SQIVND (reference sequence). V shed 5 bases, J shed 4 bases, and the junction held 10 bases outside the gene matches. The CDR3 contains 17 residues. Study-level findings and limits: Clusters of TCRs from the first cohort tended to co-occur in the roughly 120 validation repertoires (as a later analysis found). TCR beta chains numbering 150 to 200 were designated cytomegalovirus-associated.

As regards this clone: Antigen: not known.

The genes are TRBV19 and TRBJ2-3, with TRBD2 identical over 12 bases. Sequencing input: PBMCs. This sequence originates from a woman aged 18-29 years in good health and CMV-seropositive. Written as DNA, the CDR3 is TGTGCCAGTAGTTTCGGGGTGACTAGCGGGAGTCCAGATACGCAGTATTTT. Translated: CASSFGVTSGSPDTQYF.